These 25 T cell receptor beta chains were all obtained from the same sample, sequenced in a study of neurological immune-mediated disorders. TCRdb re-analysed the 5' RACE reads in MiXCR, keeping a single row per CDR3 protein. The sample records some 57,000 distinct CDR3 sequences, about 3.7% being singletons. The sample taken for sequencing was PBMCs. These receptors all stem from a man aged 60 to 69 with multiple sclerosis.

This clonotype has a count of ten or more. The chain joins TRBV12-3 or TRBV12-4 to TRBJ1-1; D gene ambiguous. Trimming took off 6 bases at V and 1 base at J, with 9 bases between the two ends. This CDR3 contains 13 residues. The DNA for the CDR3 is TGTGCCAGCAGCCGCGGGTGGAACACTGAAGCTTTCTTT. This translates into CASSRGWNTEAFF.

This clonotype was picked up many times. V is TRBV20-1 and J is TRBJ2-7; D possibly uses TRBD1 or TRBD2 (6 bases each). CDR1 and CDR2 (germline): DFQATT, SNEGSKA (reference sequence). Trimming took 6 bases from V and 3 from J, leaving 15 bases between them. The CDR3 covers 13 residues. CDR3 residues: CSAPAGGVYEQYF. For the CDR3, the DNA is TGCAGTGCCCCCGCCGGGGGCGTCTACGAGCAGTACTTC.

This clonotype was picked up many times. The chain has TRBV10-3 and TRBJ1-2, with TRBD1 matching 9 bases. This CDR3 is built from 19 residues. Germline-derived CDR1 and CDR2 are ENHRY and SYGVKD. Trimming removed 0 bases from V and 3 bases from J; junction bases left unmatched: 14. CDR3 protein: CAISESFSGTGNGDYGYTF. The CDR3 coding sequence is TGTGCCATCAGTGAGTCGTTCTCAGGGACAGGGAATGGAGACTATGGCTACACCTTC.

This chain's CDR3 is CSVQLAGVYEQYF. In DNA form, the CDR3 reads TGCAGTGTCCAACTAGCGGGGGTTTACGAGCAGTACTTC. This chain joins TRBV20-1 and TRBJ2-7; 11 nucleotides agree with TRBD2. There are 13 residues in the CDR3. Germline lookup yields CDR1 DFQATT and CDR2 SNEGSKA (reference sequence). Trimming at V came to 7 bases and at J to 4 bases, leaving 6 bases not matched to a gene.

This clonotype was counted ten times or more. This chain connects TRBV20-1 to TRBJ1-5; D is unresolved. CDR1 is DFQATT, CDR2 SNEGSKA, per germline (reference sequence). The CDR3 is 11 residues long. The V end lost 7 bases, the J end lost 4 bases, and 8 bases lay between the germline ends. The CDR3 bases are TGCAGTGGACACTTGAATCAGCCCCAGCATTTT. Its protein is CSGHLNQPQHF.

This clonotype came up many times. The chain couples TRBV5-1 to TRBJ2-3; no clear D gene. The V gene's germline CDR1 is SGHRS and CDR2 YFSETQ. This CDR3 is 13 amino acids long. The V and J ends lost 3 bases and 6 bases respectively, with 11 bases between them. In DNA form, the CDR3 reads TGCGCCAGCAGCTCCTTGCCGGGCGATACGCAGTATTTT. This gives the protein CASSSLPGDTQYF.

This clonotype was seen at least ten times. V and J are TRBV12-3 or TRBV12-4 and TRBJ1-2, with D possibly TRBD1 on 5 matching bases. The CDR3 is 13 amino acids. Trimming pared 5 bases from V and 2 bases from J, leaving 9 bases between. The CDR3 DNA is TGTGCCAGCAGTCTCCCAGGGAACTATGGCTACACCTTC. Encoded protein: CASSLPGNYGYTF.

This clonotype was observed once. The gene calls are TRBV15 and TRBJ1-1; a possible D gene is TRBD1 (5 bases). The CDR3 is 15 residues long. The germline V and J ends were trimmed by 1 base and 4 bases, with 13 bases remaining between them. Looked up from germline, CDR1 is LNHNV and CDR2 is YYDKDF (reference sequence). In nucleotides, the CDR3 is TGTGCCACCAGCAGAGGAACCAGGGAGGGCACTGAAGCTTTCTTT. Its protein is CATSRGTREGTEAFF.

The sample holds a few counts of this clonotype. This chain connects TRBV11-2 to TRBJ1-6; possibly TRBD1 for D (6 bases). Germline values: CDR1 SGHAT, CDR2 FQNNGV. The CDR3 loop spans 17 amino acids. V lost 1 base to trimming and J lost 4 bases, with 14 bases between them. The CDR3, as DNA: TGTGCCAGCAGCTTAGGTTTTCCGGGACAATATAATTCACCCCTCCACTTT. Translating gives CASSLGFPGQYNSPLHF.

The chain uses TRBV7-2 and TRBJ2-3; D gene ambiguous. The germline V gene encodes CDR1 SGHTA and CDR2 FQGNSA. Trimming removed 5 bases at V and 6 bases at J, with 9 bases between. CDR3 length: 12 residues. As DNA, the CDR3 is TGTGCCAGCAGCCCCCCGGCGGATACGCAGTATTTT. It is translated as CASSPPADTQYF.

This clonotype was seen repeatedly, ten times or more. The chain links TRBV5-1 to TRBJ1-2; a weak D match, TRBD1 (6 bases). Germline V gives CDR1 SGHRS, CDR2 YFSETQ. The V end lost 3 bases, the J end lost 8 bases, and 11 bases lay between the germline ends. This CDR3 is built from 12 residues. The CDR3 nucleotides read TGCGCCAGCAGCTCGGACAGACTGGGCTACACCTTC. Residues: CASSSDRLGYTF.

This clonotype was counted between two and nine times. The chain is built from TRBV18 and TRBJ2-6; no clear D gene. The V and J ends lost 2 bases and 0 bases respectively, with 8 bases between them. CDR3 size: 16 residues. Looked up from germline, CDR1 is KGHSH and CDR2 is LQKENI. Here the CDR3 DNA reads TGTGCCAGCTCACCATATCCTATCTCTGGGGCCAACGTCCTGACTTTC. Its protein is CASSPYPISGANVLTF.

The sample holds many counts of this clonotype. The rearrangement joins TRBV20-1 to TRBJ1-3; maybe TRBD1 (5 bases). The germline V gene has CDR1 DFQATT and CDR2 SNEGSKA (reference sequence). Trimming took 3 bases from V and 2 from J, leaving 5 bases between them. The CDR3 has 12 residues. CDR3 protein: CSASRAGNTIYF. In nucleotides, the CDR3 is TGCAGTGCTAGCAGGGCTGGAAACACCATATATTTT.

Many counts were recorded for this clonotype. The J gene is TRBJ1-1, the V gene TRBV6-6; 7 bases fit TRBD1. V was clipped by 4 bases and J by 0 bases; unmatched bases: 8. The CDR3 sequence is 16 residues long. Per germline, CDR1 MNHNY and CDR2 SVGAGI (reference sequence). CDR3 in amino acids: CASSFRTGSLNTEAFF. The CDR3 DNA reads TGTGCCAGCAGTTTTAGGACAGGATCCTTGAACACTGAAGCTTTCTTT.

This clonotype was observed many times. V usage is TRBV11-3 and J usage is TRBJ2-3; the match to TRBD2 covers 8 bases. The CDR3 is made up of 14 amino acids. The V gene's germline CDR1 is SGHNT and CDR2 YENEEA. With 4 bases clipped from V and 4 bases from J, the junction kept 4 bases outside the gene matches. The CDR3 protein is CASSSGLAADTQYF. For the CDR3, the DNA is TGTGCCAGCAGCTCTGGACTAGCTGCAGATACGCAGTATTTT.

This clonotype was seen at least ten times. The chain employs TRBV7-2 and TRBJ2-1; TRBD2 matches 7 bases. This CDR3 comprises 14 residues. Losses at the gene ends were 1 base for V and 6 bases for J; bases not matched to a gene: 3. Per the germline V gene, CDR1 is SGHTA and CDR2 is FQGNSA. The CDR3 loop reads CASSLDPGGNEQFF. The DNA of the CDR3 is TGTGCCAGCAGCTTAGATCCGGGGGGCAATGAGCAGTTCTTC.

This clonotype appeared many times. This chain connects TRBV3-1 to TRBJ1-2; tentatively, D is TRBD1 (5 bases). Trimming took off 1 base at V and 8 bases at J, with 17 bases between the two ends. The CDR3 loop spans 15 amino acids. Germline values: CDR1 LGHDT, CDR2 YNNKEL (reference sequence). The chain's CDR3 is CASSQVFSGAGGYTF. For the CDR3, the DNA is TGTGCCAGCAGCCAAGTGTTCTCCGGTGCAGGGGGCTACACCTTC.

This clonotype was observed at least ten times. V is TRBV5-1 and J is TRBJ2-5, with 9 positions matching TRBD1. Germline V gene data show CDR1 as SGHRS and CDR2 as YFSETQ. Germline trimming cut 4 bases from V and 5 bases from J; bases unmatched to any gene: 6. There are 14 residues in the CDR3. The CDR3 sequence is CASSPGQGRETQYF. The CDR3 nucleotides read TGCGCCAGCAGCCCCGGACAGGGGAGGGAGACCCAGTACTTC.

Many counts were recorded for this clonotype. The gene calls are TRBV7-8 and TRBJ1-5; no clear D gene. The CDR3 is made up of 16 amino acids. The germline V gene encodes CDR1 SGHVS and CDR2 FQNEAQ. V was pared by 4 bases and J by 6 bases, with 19 bases between. CDR3 loop: CASSSLTGRGSQPQHF. Written as DNA, the CDR3 is TGTGCCAGCAGCTCACTTACGGGCCGAGGCAGTCAGCCCCAGCATTTT.

This clonotype was seen at least ten times. V usage is TRBV3-1 and J usage is TRBJ2-7, with 11 bases fitting TRBD2. The CDR3 has 15 residues. Germline V gene sequence: CDR1 LGHDT, CDR2 YNNKEL (reference sequence). The J segment lost 2 bases and the V segment lost 6 bases, leaving 6 bases of the junction unmatched. The CDR3 region is CASRHTSGRAYEQYF. The CDR3 nucleotides read TGTGCCAGCAGACACACTAGCGGGAGAGCCTACGAGCAGTACTTC.

The table lists this clonotype with many counts. The gene calls are TRBV14 and TRBJ2-1; 14 bases match TRBD2. The V gene end was trimmed by 3 bases and the J gene end by 7 bases; junction bases not matched to a gene: 5. The germline V gene has CDR1 SGHDN and CDR2 FVKESK. This CDR3 is 16 amino acids long. The CDR3 region is CASSHPRLAGGNEQFF. The CDR3 nucleotides read TGTGCCAGCAGCCACCCGCGACTAGCGGGAGGGAATGAGCAGTTCTTC.

This clonotype was seen many times. V usage is TRBV5-1 and J usage is TRBJ2-2, with D maybe TRBD2 (5 bases). V was pared by 2 bases and J by 5 bases, with 7 bases between. This CDR3 contains 13 residues. Germline CDR1 and CDR2: SGHRS and YFSETQ. This CDR3 reads CASSFEGTGELFF. CDR3 sequence (DNA): TGCGCCAGCAGCTTCGAGGGAACCGGGGAGCTGTTTTTT.

This clonotype was seen at least ten times. The J gene is TRBJ2-7, the V gene TRBV5-6; 7 bases align to TRBD1. The V gene end was trimmed by 0 bases and the J gene end by 4 bases; junction bases not matched to a gene: 10. Germline CDR1 and CDR2: SGHDT and YYEEEE. This CDR3 is built from 16 residues. The CDR3 DNA follows: TGTGCCAGCAGCTTGGGACAGGGCGGTAAAGTGTACGAGCAGTACTTC. Encoded protein: CASSLGQGGKVYEQYF. The full variable domain, completed using reference TRBV5-6 and TRBJ2-7, is DAGVTQSPTHLIKTRGQQVTLRCSPKSGHDTVSWYQQALGQGPQFIFQYYEEEERQRGNFPDRFSGHQFPNYSSELNVNALLLGDSALYLCASSLGQGGKVYEQYFGPGTRLTVT.

This clonotype appeared many times. The chain carries TRBV5-1 and TRBJ2-3, with D possibly matching TRBD2 (6 bases). CDR3 length: 13 amino acids. CDR1 is SGHRS, CDR2 YFSETQ, per germline. The ends were cut back, 6 bases at V and 6 bases at J, with 14 bases in the middle. CDR3 sequence (DNA): TGCGCCAGCAAAGTTCCGGGACTCGATACGCAGTATTTT. Its translation is CASKVPGLDTQYF.

Ten or more counts support this clonotype. V gene TRBV20-1 combines with J gene TRBJ1-3; D unclear. Germline V gives CDR1 DFQATT, CDR2 SNEGSKA (reference sequence). This CDR3 comprises 14 residues. The V and J ends lost 5 bases and 0 bases respectively, with 11 bases between them. DNA of the CDR3: TGCAGTGCTGGGGAGCGGAGCTCTGGAAACACCATATATTTT. Translated: CSAGERSSGNTIYF.